The T cell receptor (beta chain) described here comes from a study of shared clonotypes between healthy human individuals (dated by TCRdb to about 2020). Looking at the study overall: The cohort comprised two women and a few men aged 18 to 49 years. For each donor, three plates each were used for CD4 naive and CD4 memory, two plates were used for CD8 naive, and one plate was used for CD8 memory. Each donor's leukapheresis produced roughly between roughly 0.85 and 10 billion PBMCs. To estimate repertoire size and how much clonotype sharing occurs between individuals, the study deeply sequenced the blood TCR repertoires of roughly 5 healthy adults. To increase sequencing depth and limit assay-specific biases, TCR repertoire library preparation and sequencing were carried out by different laboratories using diverse techniques. Overall study results and their limits: When four donors were compared, the shared fraction of clonotypes was around 4.6% for naive CD4, approximately 3.3% for naive CD8, 2.3% for memory CD4, and less than 0.45% for memory CD8. Larger estimated clonotype richness was generally found for naive subsets than for memory subsets. Because the study included only a small number of donors, the genetic and exposure-history diversity represented was limited. Only blood was sampled, and tissue TCR repertoires likely differ from those in blood. Compared with non-shared clonotypes, clonotypes shared by all four sorted-subset donors had higher generation probabilities. Pairwise subsampling led to the expectation that sequencing depth would affect the degree of clonotype sharing among donors. Even with the large sequencing depth, rarefaction of the sorted-subset datasets indicated that sequencing was incomplete.

Of note for this clone: Its antigen is unknown. No qualities accompany the bases; no much larger clone lies one base away.

Using the deep immunoSEQ assay, TCR CDR3 regions were amplified from genomic DNA by multiplex PCR. Extracted genomic DNA from each cell subset was spread evenly across all wells of several immunoSEQ 96-well plates, with each plate serving as a replicate. For sorted subsets, each replicate PCR was loaded with about 0.2 ug genomic DNA, equivalent to some 31,000 T cell genomes. Purified libraries were quantified with a Qubit 3.0 fluorometer, sized on a Bioanalyzer 2100, and re-quantified with the KAPA Library Quantification kit. Every immunoSEQ 96-well plate was sequenced on a dedicated single-read 150-cycle Illumina NextSeq 550 flow cell. Per the original workflow: The immunoSEQ output contained only junctional sequences without quality scores, so filtering could not match that applied to full-length reads. To assign V/J genes and CDR3, sequences were annotated using PyIR, a Python wrapper for IgBLAST v1.9, with IMGT germline references. Reads with weak V/J assignments (E-value above 1e-6), missing CDR3, stop codons, out-of-frame junctions, or ambiguous translated residues were removed. V3J clonotypes were defined by identical inferred V gene, J gene, and CDR3 amino acid sequence. The percentage overlap between two repertoires was calculated by dividing the number of shared unique clonotypes by the size of the smaller repertoire. Repertoire richness was assessed with RTK rarefaction, the Chao1 estimator, and Recon v2.1 estimates of unobserved clonotypes. OLGA was used to compute generation probabilities for all TCRbeta clonotypes that the gDNA method yielded from four donors. What TCRdb holds here is the immuneACCESS table cut down to in-frame rearrangements. Part of the clones is not present; checked against another copy, under half of the missing clones reflect an unresolved V gene, and the others are unexplained. That table is the source of V, J and clone size, and D and trimming were worked out from the DNA. The table for this sample lists roughly 2 million clones; 95% of them were counted only once. Of the sample, 0.1% to 0.15% is held by the ten largest clones.

Donors were healthy HIV-negative adults with no recently reported acute infections or vaccinations. Every donor was a Caucasian adult residing in Nashville, Tennessee, USA. CD4+ T cells were enriched by magnetic negative selection, after which naive cells were positively selected on CD45RA and the negative fraction was taken as the memory subset. After blood collection by leukapheresis, PBMCs were isolated using Ficoll-Histopaque density gradient centrifugation and then cryopreserved in the vapor phase of liquid nitrogen. Analytical flow cytometry was used to check the purity and quantity of each magnetically sorted T cell population. Each sorted fraction had its genomic DNA isolated and then quantified by UV absorbance on a Nanodrop 2000c. From cysteine to phenylalanine, the CDR3 is 11 amino acids long. The CDR3 DNA has 33 bases and is translated from base 1. V is pared back by 6 bases and J by 7 bases, with 11 bases lying between the germline termini. From the germline V gene, CDR1 is SQVTM and CDR2 is ANQGSEA.

The TCR sequence derives from a young man in good health. The V gene is TRBV29-1 and the J gene is TRBJ2-3, with the D call perhaps TRBD1 or TRBD2, each one matching 5 bases. Sequencing used naive CD4+ T cells sorted from blood. The sample's cell subset or site label, decoded: CD45RA+ positively selected. The sequence in DNA is TGCAGCGTCCGGGACCTCCATACGCAGTATTTT. It encodes CSVRDLHTQYF.